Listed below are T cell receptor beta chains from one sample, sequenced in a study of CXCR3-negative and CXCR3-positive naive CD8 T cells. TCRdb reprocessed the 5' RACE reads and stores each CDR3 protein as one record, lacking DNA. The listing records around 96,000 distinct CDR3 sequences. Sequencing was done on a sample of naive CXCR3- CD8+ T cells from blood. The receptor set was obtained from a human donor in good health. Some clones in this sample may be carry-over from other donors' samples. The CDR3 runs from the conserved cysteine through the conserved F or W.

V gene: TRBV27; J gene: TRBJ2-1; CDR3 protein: CASSLTSSYNEQFF
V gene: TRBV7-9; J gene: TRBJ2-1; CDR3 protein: CASSSSWVRGYNEQFF
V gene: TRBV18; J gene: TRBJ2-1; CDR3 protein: CASSPPQGEGEQFF
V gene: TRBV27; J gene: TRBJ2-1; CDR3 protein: CASSFGRGNNEQFF
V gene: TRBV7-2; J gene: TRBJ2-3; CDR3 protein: CASSPLDVGPGDTQYF
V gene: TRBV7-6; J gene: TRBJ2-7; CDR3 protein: CASSFGANPYEQYF
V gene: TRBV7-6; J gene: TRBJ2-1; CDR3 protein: CASSFSGGLNEQFF
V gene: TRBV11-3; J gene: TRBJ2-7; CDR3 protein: CASSPAGAPYEQYF
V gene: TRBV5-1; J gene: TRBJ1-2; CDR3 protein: CASSPDSGTVSLYGYTF
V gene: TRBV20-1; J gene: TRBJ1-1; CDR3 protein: CSARVGQGLAEAFF
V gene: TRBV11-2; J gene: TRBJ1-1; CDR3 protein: CASSPPRGGQVTEAFF
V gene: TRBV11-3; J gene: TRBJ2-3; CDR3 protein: CASTSPLAGGLGTQYF
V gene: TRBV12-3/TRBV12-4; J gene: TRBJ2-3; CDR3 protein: CASSLLAGNTDTQYF
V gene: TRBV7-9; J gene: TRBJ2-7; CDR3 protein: CASILKVGDTGSYEQYF
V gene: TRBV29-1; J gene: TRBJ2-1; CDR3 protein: CSVELTGFQSSPVYNEQFF
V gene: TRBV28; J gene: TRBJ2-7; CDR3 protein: CASSLTPGDSYEQYF
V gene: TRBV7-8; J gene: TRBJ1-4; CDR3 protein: CASSAQGSDEKLFF
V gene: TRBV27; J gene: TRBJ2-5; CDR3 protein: CASSFGGGGETQYF
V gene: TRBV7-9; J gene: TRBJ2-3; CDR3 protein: CASSSIYGDTQYF
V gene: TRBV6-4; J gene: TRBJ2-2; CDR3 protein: CASSEFSTGELFF
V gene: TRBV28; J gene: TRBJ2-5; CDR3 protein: CASSLWGAGASGIQETQYF
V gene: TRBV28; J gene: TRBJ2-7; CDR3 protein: CASSFPRESRYEQYF
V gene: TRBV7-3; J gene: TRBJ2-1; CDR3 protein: CASSAGGSYNEQFF
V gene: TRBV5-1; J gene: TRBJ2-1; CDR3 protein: CASSWTSGNSYNEQFF
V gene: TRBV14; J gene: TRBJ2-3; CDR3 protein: CASSQDGSSGTQYF
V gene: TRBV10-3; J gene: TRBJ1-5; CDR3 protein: CAISRGYSNQPQHF
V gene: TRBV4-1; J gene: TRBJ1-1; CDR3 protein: CASSPRVGGLTEAFF
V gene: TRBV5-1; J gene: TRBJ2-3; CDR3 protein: CASSTPTSGRIGTTDTQYF
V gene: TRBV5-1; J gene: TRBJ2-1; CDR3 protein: CASSLLAHEQFF
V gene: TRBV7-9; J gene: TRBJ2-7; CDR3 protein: CASSLPLGEQYF
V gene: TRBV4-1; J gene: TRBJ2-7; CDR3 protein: CASSQGQGTFYEQYF
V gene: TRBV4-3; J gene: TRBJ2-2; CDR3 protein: CASSPTDSYTGELFF
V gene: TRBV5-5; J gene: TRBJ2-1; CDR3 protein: CASSRAGASSYNEQFF
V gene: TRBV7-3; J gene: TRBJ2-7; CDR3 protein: CASSSGGGGYEQYF
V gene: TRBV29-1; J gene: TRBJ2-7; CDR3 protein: CSVEGGQGVGIYEQYF
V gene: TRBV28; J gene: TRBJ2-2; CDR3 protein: CASSSPTVIANTGELFF
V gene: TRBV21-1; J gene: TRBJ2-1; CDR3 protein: CASSKAHGGGATFHEQFF
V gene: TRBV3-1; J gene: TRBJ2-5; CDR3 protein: CASSQGTGRTETQYF
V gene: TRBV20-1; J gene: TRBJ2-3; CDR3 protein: CSAADDGAVITDTQYF